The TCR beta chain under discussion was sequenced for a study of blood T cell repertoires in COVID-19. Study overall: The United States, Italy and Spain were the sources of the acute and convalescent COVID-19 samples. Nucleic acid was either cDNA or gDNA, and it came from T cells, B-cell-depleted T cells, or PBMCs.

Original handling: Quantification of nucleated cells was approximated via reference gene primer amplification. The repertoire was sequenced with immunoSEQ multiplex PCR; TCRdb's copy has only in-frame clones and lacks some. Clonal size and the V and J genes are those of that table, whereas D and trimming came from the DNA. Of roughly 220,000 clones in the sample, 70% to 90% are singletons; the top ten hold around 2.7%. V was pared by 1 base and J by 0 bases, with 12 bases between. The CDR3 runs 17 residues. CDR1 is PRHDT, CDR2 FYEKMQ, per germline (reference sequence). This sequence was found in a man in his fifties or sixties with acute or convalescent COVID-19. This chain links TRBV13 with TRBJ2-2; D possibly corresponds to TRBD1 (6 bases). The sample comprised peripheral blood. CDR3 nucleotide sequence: TGTGCCAGCAGCTTAGAAGGGGACACCGCGAACACCGGGGAGCTGTTTTTT. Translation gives CASSLEGDTANTGELFF. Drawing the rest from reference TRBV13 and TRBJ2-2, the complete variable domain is AAGVIQSPRHLIKEKRETATLKCYPIPRHDTVYWYQQGPGQDPQFLISFYEKMQSDKGSIPDRFSAQQFSDYHSELNMSSLELGDSALYFCASSLEGDTANTGELFFGEGSRLTVL.